This T cell receptor beta chain originates from a study of shared clonotypes between healthy human individuals. TCRdb keeps only in-frame clones here, not all; method: immunoSEQ multiplex PCR. Of some 480,000 clones listed, 79% are singletons. Every contributor of samples was a Caucasian grown-up residing in Nashville, Tennessee. The unsorted samples took about 100 million PBMCs to get genomic DNA. This CDR3 is 12 amino acids long. V lost 4 bases to trimming and J lost 3 bases, with 4 bases between them. Germline V CDR1 and CDR2: SGHKS, YYEKEE (reference sequence). This rearrangement joins TRBV5-5 to TRBJ2-2; D ambiguous. The sample consisted of PBMCs. This TCR was sampled from a woman between 40 and 55 years old in good health. Some clones in this sample may be carry-over from other donors' samples. The CDR3 region has the DNA TGTGCCAGCAGCACGGACACCGGGGAGCTGTTTTTT. This encodes CASSTDTGELFF.